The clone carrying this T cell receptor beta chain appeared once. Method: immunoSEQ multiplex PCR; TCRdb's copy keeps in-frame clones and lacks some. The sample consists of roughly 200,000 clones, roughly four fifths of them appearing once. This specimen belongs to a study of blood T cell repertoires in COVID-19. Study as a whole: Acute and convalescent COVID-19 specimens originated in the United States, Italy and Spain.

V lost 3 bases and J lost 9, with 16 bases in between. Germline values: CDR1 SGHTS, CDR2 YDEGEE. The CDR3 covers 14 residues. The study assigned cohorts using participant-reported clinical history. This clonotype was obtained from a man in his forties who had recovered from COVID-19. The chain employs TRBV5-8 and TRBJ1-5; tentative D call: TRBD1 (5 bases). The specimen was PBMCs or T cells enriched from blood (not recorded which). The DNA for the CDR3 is TGTGCCAGCAGCTCGAGACAGAAGATGGGGCCCCAGCATTTT. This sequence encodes CASSSRQKMGPQHF.